The rows below give T cell receptor beta chains drawn from one sample of a study of blood T cells in healthy people across ages. MiXCR, applied by TCRdb to the 5' RACE reads, yields one record per CDR3 protein. The data contain approximately 880,000 distinct CDR3 sequences, roughly 43% of them seen just once; the ten biggest clones take up around 15%. Sequencing used blood. These receptors were taken from a man aged 25-40 years in good health. The CDR3 runs from the conserved cysteine through the conserved F or W. D genes are given only for firm matches. Expanded clones get a size class; other rows say once, few or many, or leave the size out.

cdr3_aa | cdr3_nt | j_call | clone_size | d_call | v_call
CATAQGRQTQYF | TGTGCCACCGCACAGGGACGGCAGACCCAGTACTTC | TRBJ2-5 | . | . | TRBV12-3/TRBV12-4
CASSVVGLAGGFSDTQYF | TGTGCCAGCAGCGTAGTCGGACTAGCGGGGGGATTTTCAGATACGCAGTATTTT | TRBJ2-3 | few | TRBD2 | TRBV9
CASSLGGAVSSYEQYF | TGTGCCAGCAGCTTAGGGGGGGCGGTGAGCTCCTACGAGCAGTACTTC | TRBJ2-7 | . | . | TRBV7-2
CASSLISSGALLSNEQFF | TGTGCCAGCAGCTTGATCTCTAGCGGGGCCCTTTTGAGCAATGAGCAGTTCTTC | TRBJ2-1 | . | TRBD2 | TRBV5-5
CASSLQDSKVEQYF | TGTGCCAGCAGCTTACAGGACAGCAAGGTCGAGCAGTACTTC | TRBJ2-7 | . | . | TRBV7-8
CASSQELQGSRPQYF | TGTGCCAGCAGCCAAGAGTTACAGGGCAGCCGACCCCAGTACTTC | TRBJ2-5 | many | . | TRBV4-2
CSASRQRTSTGTQYF | TGCAGTGCTTCCCGACAGAGAACTAGCACAGGTACGCAGTATTTT | TRBJ2-3 | . | . | TRBV20-1
CASALEGNTEAFF | TGTGCCAGCGCACTGGAAGGGAACACTGAAGCTTTCTTT | TRBJ1-1 | . | . | TRBV18
CASTKDRVGHEQYF | TGTGCCAGCACCAAAGACAGGGTCGGACACGAGCAGTACTTC | TRBJ2-7 | many | TRBD1 | TRBV27
CASSVANSGGSYSTDTQYF | TGTGCCAGCAGCGTAGCTAATAGCGGGGGGTCCTATAGCACAGATACGCAGTATTTT | TRBJ2-3 | . | TRBD2 | TRBV9
CASSPLAGGIFYEQYF | TGTGCCAGCAGTCCCCTCGCGGGGGGGATATTCTACGAGCAGTACTTC | TRBJ2-7 | . | TRBD2 | TRBV27
CASSERPATYEQYF | TGTGCCAGCAGTGAAAGGCCGGCGACCTACGAGCAGTACTTC | TRBJ2-7 | . | . | TRBV2
CASSYSSLNEQFF | TGTGCCAGCAGTTACTCTAGCCTCAATGAGCAGTTCTTC | TRBJ2-1 | . | . | TRBV6-5
CASSAGTGVAGELFF | TGTGCCAGCAGTGCCGGGACAGGGGTGGCCGGGGAGCTGTTTTTT | TRBJ2-2 | . | TRBD1 | TRBV12-3/TRBV12-4
CASSLGGHYNSPLHF | TGTGCCAGCAGTTTAGGGGGACACTATAATTCACCCCTCCACTTT | TRBJ1-6 | many | . | TRBV12-3/TRBV12-4
CASSRGTTGKVTQYF | TGTGCCAGCAGCCGCGGGACTACCGGAAAAGTGACGCAGTATTTT | TRBJ2-3 | . | TRBD2 | TRBV12-3/TRBV12-4
CASGLVGQGITGELFF | TGTGCTAGTGGTTTGGTCGGACAGGGCATCACCGGGGAGCTGTTTTTT | TRBJ2-2 | . | TRBD1 | TRBV12-5
CASSVEGGLYNEQFF | TGTGCCAGCAGCGTCGAGGGGGGCCTCTACAATGAGCAGTTCTTC | TRBJ2-1 | . | . | TRBV11-2
CASRDEGSYGYTF | TGTGCCAGCAGGGACGAGGGGTCCTATGGCTACACCTTC | TRBJ1-2 | . | . | TRBV28
CASSLIGTSADEQFF | TGTGCCAGCAGCTTAATAGGGACTTCTGCGGATGAGCAGTTCTTC | TRBJ2-1 | . | . | TRBV7-3
CASSDLRLRGQADTQYF | TGTGCCAGCAGTGACCTACGTCTCCGGGGACAGGCAGATACGCAGTATTTT | TRBJ2-3 | . | TRBD1 | TRBV6-1
CASSSGRGANVLTF | TGCGCCAGCAGCTCTGGTCGTGGGGCCAACGTCCTGACTTTC | TRBJ2-6 | . | . | TRBV4-3
CASSQPTRGPRYF | TGTGCCAGCAGTCAACCGACGAGGGGGCCCCGGTACTTC | TRBJ2-5 | once | TRBD1 | TRBV7-2
CASSQDIGAQYNEQFF | TGTGCCAGCAGCCAAGATATCGGGGCACAGTACAATGAGCAGTTCTTC | TRBJ2-1 | . | . | TRBV14
CASTLERQGPGEQYF | TGTGCCAGCACTCTAGAGAGACAGGGGCCTGGCGAGCAGTACTTC | TRBJ2-7 | few | TRBD1 | TRBV27
CASRVAALEQYF | TGTGCCAGCAGGGTCGCGGCGCTCGAGCAGTACTTC | TRBJ2-7 | many | . | TRBV12-3/TRBV12-4
CASSPVPAGGFTDTQYF | TGTGCCAGCAGCCCCGTCCCAGCGGGGGGGTTCACAGATACGCAGTATTTT | TRBJ2-3 | . | TRBD2 | TRBV7-3
CASRKPPGPNSGANVLTF | TGTGCCAGCAGGAAACCTCCGGGACCGAACTCTGGGGCCAACGTCCTGACTTTC | TRBJ2-6 | few | . | TRBV6-1
CASSFGHSIPNEQFF | TGTGCCAGCAGTTTTGGGCACTCTATACCCAATGAGCAGTTCTTC | TRBJ2-1 | once | . | TRBV28
CASSYQGNPYEQYF | TGTGCCAGCAGTTATCAGGGGAATCCCTACGAGCAGTACTTC | TRBJ2-7 | few | . | TRBV6-2/TRBV6-3
CASSYVAGRTDTQYF | TGTGCCAGCAGTTACGTTGCGGGGCGCACAGATACGCAGTATTTT | TRBJ2-3 | . | . | TRBV6-2/TRBV6-3
CSARDPWGQGSNQPQHF | TGCAGTGCTAGAGATCCATGGGGACAGGGAAGCAATCAGCCCCAGCATTTT | TRBJ1-5 | . | TRBD1 | TRBV20-1
CASSQDVNRPLEQFF | TGTGCCAGCAGCCAAGATGTGAACAGACCCCTAGAGCAGTTCTTC | TRBJ2-1 | . | . | TRBV14
CATSRVGGGTDTQYF | TGTGCCACCAGCAGAGTTGGAGGTGGCACAGATACGCAGTATTTT | TRBJ2-3 | few | . | TRBV15
CASSYPSVGGAGGYTF | TGTGCCAGCAGTTACCCTTCGGTCGGGGGGGCGGGTGGCTACACCTTC | TRBJ1-2 | few | . | TRBV6-6
CASSLEGRGGSPLHF | TGCGCCAGCAGCTTGGAAGGGAGAGGGGGATCACCCCTCCACTTT | TRBJ1-6 | . | . | TRBV5-1
CASSSYRDTEAFF | TGTGCCAGCAGCTCTTATAGGGACACTGAAGCTTTCTTT | TRBJ1-1 | . | . | TRBV5-6
CATANERFNEQFF | TGTGCCACCGCAAACGAAAGATTCAATGAGCAGTTCTTC | TRBJ2-1 | . | . | TRBV27
CASSLADRVHGYTF | TGTGCCAGCAGTTTGGCGGACAGGGTGCATGGCTACACCTTC | TRBJ1-2 | . | TRBD1 | TRBV28
CASTMTGFEQFF | TGTGCCAGCACTATGACAGGGTTCGAGCAGTTCTTC | TRBJ2-1 | few | TRBD1 | TRBV12-3/TRBV12-4
CSARILIDPQYF | TGCAGTGCTAGAATTCTTATTGATCCGCAGTATTTT | TRBJ2-3 | . | . | TRBV20-1
CASSVGLGETQYF | TGTGCCAGCAGCGTAGGTTTGGGAGAGACCCAGTACTTC | TRBJ2-5 | few | . | TRBV9
CASSLRGLNYPALNTEAFF | TGTGCCAGCAGCTTGAGAGGATTAAACTACCCCGCTCTCAACACTGAAGCTTTCTTT | TRBJ1-1 | . | . | TRBV11-3
CATSVSDRGSSYEQYF | TGTGCCACCAGTGTCAGTGACAGGGGGAGCTCCTACGAGCAGTACTTC | TRBJ2-7 | few | TRBD1 | TRBV24-1
CAWSRTSGGHQQYF | TGTGCCTGGAGTAGAACTAGCGGGGGGCATCAGCAGTACTTC | TRBJ2-7 | . | TRBD2 | TRBV30
CANSLRGPGYTF | TGTGCCAACAGCTTACGAGGGCCTGGCTACACCTTC | TRBJ1-2 | . | . | TRBV7-2
CASTLSGAGEVEAFF | TGTGCCAGCACACTGTCCGGGGCAGGGGAGGTTGAAGCTTTCTTT | TRBJ1-1 | . | . | TRBV6-2/TRBV6-3
CSAAGTGGSYEQYF | TGCAGTGCTGCCGGGACAGGGGGTAGCTACGAGCAGTACTTC | TRBJ2-7 | . | TRBD1 | TRBV20-1